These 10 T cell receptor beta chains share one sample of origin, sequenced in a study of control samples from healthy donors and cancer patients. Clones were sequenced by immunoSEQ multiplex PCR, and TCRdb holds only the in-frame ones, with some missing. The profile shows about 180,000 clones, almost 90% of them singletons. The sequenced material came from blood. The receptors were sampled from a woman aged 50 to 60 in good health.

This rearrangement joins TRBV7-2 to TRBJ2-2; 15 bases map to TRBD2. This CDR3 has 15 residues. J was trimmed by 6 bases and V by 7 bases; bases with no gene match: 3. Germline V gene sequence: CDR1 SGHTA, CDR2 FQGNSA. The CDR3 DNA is TGTGCCAGCACCGGACTAGCGGGAGGGGCCGGGGAGCTGTTTTTT. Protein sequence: CASTGLAGGAGELFF.

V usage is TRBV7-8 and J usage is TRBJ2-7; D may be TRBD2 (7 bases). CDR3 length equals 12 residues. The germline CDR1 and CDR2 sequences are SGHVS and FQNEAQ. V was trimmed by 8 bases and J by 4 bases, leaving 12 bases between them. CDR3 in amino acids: CASWGGGYEQYF. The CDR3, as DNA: TGTGCCAGCTGGGGAGGGGGATACGAGCAGTACTTC.

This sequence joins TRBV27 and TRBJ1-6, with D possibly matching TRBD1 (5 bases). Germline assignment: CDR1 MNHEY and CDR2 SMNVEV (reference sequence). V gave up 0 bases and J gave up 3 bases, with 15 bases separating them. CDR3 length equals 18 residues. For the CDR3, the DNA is TGTGCCAGCAGTTTATCGGGCCCGGGGCGCGGCTATAATTCACCCCTCCACTTT. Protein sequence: CASSLSGPGRGYNSPLHF.

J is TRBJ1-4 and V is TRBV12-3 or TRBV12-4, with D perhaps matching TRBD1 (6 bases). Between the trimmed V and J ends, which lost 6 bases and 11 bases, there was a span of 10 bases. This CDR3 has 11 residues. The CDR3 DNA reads TGTGCCAGCAGGCGGACAGAGAAACTGTTTTTT. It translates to CASRRTEKLFF.

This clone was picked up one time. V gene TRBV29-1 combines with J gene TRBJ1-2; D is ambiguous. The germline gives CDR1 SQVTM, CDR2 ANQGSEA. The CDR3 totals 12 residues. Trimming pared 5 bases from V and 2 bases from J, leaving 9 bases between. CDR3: CSVREGNYGYTF. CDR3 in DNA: TGCAGCGTTAGGGAAGGAAACTATGGCTACACCTTC.

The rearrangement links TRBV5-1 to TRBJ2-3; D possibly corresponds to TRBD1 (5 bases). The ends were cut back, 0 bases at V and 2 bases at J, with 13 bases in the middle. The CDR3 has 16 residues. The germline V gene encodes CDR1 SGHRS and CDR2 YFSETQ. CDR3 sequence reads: CASSLAAGQNTDTQYF. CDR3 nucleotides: TGCGCCAGCAGCTTGGCAGCAGGGCAGAACACAGATACGCAGTATTTT.

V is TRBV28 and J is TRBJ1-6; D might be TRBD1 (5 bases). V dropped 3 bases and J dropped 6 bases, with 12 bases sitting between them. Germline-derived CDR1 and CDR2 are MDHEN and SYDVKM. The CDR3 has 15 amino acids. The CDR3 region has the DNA TGTGCCAGCAGTTTCGCAGGGCGGCGTAATTCACCCCTCCACTTT. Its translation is CASSFAGRRNSPLHF.

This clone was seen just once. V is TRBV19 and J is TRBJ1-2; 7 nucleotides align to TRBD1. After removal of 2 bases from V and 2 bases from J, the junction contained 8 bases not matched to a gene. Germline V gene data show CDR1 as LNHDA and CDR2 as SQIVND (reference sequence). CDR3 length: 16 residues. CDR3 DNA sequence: TGTGCCAGTAGTATACTAGGACAGGCCCTCAACTATGGCTACACCTTC. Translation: CASSILGQALNYGYTF.

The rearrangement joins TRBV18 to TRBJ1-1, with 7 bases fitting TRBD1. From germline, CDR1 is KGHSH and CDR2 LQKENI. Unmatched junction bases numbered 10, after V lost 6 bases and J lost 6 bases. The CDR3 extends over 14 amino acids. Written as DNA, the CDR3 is TGTGCCAGCTCGCCTTCAAGGGGGCAGGCTGAAGCTTTCTTT. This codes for CASSPSRGQAEAFF.

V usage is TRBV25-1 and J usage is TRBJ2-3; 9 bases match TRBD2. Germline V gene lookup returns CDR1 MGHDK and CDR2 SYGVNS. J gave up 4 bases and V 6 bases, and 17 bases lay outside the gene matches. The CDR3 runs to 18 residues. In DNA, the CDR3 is TGTGCCAGCAGCCCCGTCGCCGGTCTAGCGGGAATCCCAGATACGCAGTATTTT. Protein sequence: CASSPVAGLAGIPDTQYF.